The clone carrying this TCR beta chain was seen only a few times. Its antigen is not known. This record belongs to a study of T-cell memory formation after mild COVID-19. TCRdb re-called the 5' RACE reads through MiXCR, storing one row per CDR3 protein. Among about 340,000 distinct CDR3 sequences listed, around an eighth were seen once. Study results and caveats: Cross-reactive memory seemingly joined, as some responding clones were found in pre-infection memory.

The germline V gene encodes CDR1 SNHLY and CDR2 FYNNEI. V was pared by 7 bases and J by 5 bases, with 8 bases between. This CDR3 contains 11 residues. Material for sequencing was PBMCs or a T cell subset sorted from them (not recorded which). The receptor's source is a young man who had mild COVID-19 (a few samples of this study predate the infection). Cell type and time point are not known. The chain combines TRBV2 with TRBJ2-5; unclear D gene. The DNA of the CDR3 is TGTGCCAGCACCATTATGGAGACCCAGTACTTC. It is translated as CASTIMETQYF.